The clone carrying this T cell receptor beta chain has a handful of counts. Its antigen is as yet unknown. Unique molecular identifiers were used to barcode this TCRbeta library. Using its own MiXCR run on the PCR reads, TCRdb lists one record per CDR3 protein. The repertoire holds about 300,000 distinct CDR3 sequences, with about 9.4% as singletons. These data originate in a study of T-cell reconstitution after alpha-beta-depleted transplantation in children. Study conclusions and caveats: Where some patients showed high TCRbeta diversity at day 60, it came from recipient T cells and thymic progenitors that had survived. There were reportedly several hundred expanded graft clones from which alpha-beta T cells came about two months after transplant. Newly generated T cells supplied most T-cell counts and diversity one year post-transplant.

Germline V gives CDR1 LGHNT, CDR2 FRNRAP. The length of the CDR3 is 16 residues. V gave up 6 bases and J gave up 0 bases, with 15 bases separating them. V usage is TRBV12-5 and J usage is TRBJ1-3; D may be TRBD1 (6 bases). The sample was PBMCs, taken before TCRalphabeta/CD19-depleted stem cell transplant. The TCR sequence derives from a boy younger than two with acute myeloid leukemia, due to receive a stem cell transplant. In DNA form, the CDR3 reads TGTGCTAGTGGGTATCCTCAGGGGTTCTCTGGAAACACCATATATTTT. The encoded protein is CASGYPQGFSGNTIYF.